This T cell receptor (beta chain) was sequenced in a study of T cells in Graves' hyperthyroidism and ophthalmopathy. Every diagnosis used clinical symptoms, serum thyroxine and TRAb, thyroid ultrasound and orbital computed tomography. There were TCR beta CDR3 regions amplified from RNA transcripts. A first-round RT-PCR of the TCR CDR3 used the HTBI primer set. One entry per CDR3 protein results from TCRdb running MiXCR on the multiplex PCR reads. The table lists over 350,000 distinct CDR3 sequences, roughly 14% of them singletons. This clonotype was recorded many times. Its antigen is not identified. This CDR3 contains 15 residues. Germline assignment: CDR1 DFQATT and CDR2 SNEGSKA (reference sequence). V shed 6 bases and J 4 bases; nucleotides not matched to a gene: 10. Study-wide results and limits: Most thyroid clonotypes that were expanded above 0.001 also turned up in blood. A model built on 13 V-J features separated ophthalmopathy from stable hyperthyroidism.

The rearrangement joins TRBV20-1 to TRBJ2-7; 12 bases match TRBD2. The TCR was taken from a man aged 18 to 35 with Graves' ophthalmopathy. Sequenced sample: blood. The CDR3 spells CSADKGGLAGYEQYF. The CDR3 DNA follows: TGCAGTGCGGATAAAGGGGGACTAGCGGGTTACGAGCAGTACTTC.